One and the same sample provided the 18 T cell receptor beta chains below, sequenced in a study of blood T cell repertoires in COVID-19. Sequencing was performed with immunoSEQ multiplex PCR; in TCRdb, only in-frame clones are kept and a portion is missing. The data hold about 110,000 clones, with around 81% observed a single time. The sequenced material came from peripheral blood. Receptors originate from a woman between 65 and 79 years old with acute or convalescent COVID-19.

CDR3 region: CASSEIGGDEQYF. Written as DNA, the CDR3 is TGTGCCAGCAGTGAAATCGGGGGGGACGAGCAGTACTTC. The rearrangement uses TRBV6-1 and TRBJ2-7; 8 bases are shared with TRBD2. Germline values: CDR1 MNHNS, CDR2 SASEGT. CDR3 length: 13 residues. The trim removed 2 bases at V and 5 bases at J, leaving 2 bases unmatched.

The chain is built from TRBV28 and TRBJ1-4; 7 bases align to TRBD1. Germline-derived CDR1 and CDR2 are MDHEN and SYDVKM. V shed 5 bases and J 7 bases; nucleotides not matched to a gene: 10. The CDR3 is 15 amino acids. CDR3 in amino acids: CASSVHQGGLEKLFF. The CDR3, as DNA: TGTGCCAGCAGTGTCCACCAGGGGGGACTTGAAAAACTGTTTTTT.

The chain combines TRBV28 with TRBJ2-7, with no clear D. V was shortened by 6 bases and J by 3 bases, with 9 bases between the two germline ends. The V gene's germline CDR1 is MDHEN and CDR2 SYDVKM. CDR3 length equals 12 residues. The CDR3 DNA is TGTGCCAGCAGCCAGCCGGGCTACGAGCAGTACGTC. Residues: CASSQPGYEQYV.

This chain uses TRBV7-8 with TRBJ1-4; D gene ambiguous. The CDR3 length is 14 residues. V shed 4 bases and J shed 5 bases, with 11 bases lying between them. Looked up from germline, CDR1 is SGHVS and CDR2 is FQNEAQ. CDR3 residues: CASSSHLRNEKLFF. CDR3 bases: TGTGCCAGCAGCTCGCACCTCAGGAATGAAAAACTGTTTTTT.

CDR3 DNA: TGTGCCAGCACCAGCCGGGAGGGGCCTTACGAGCAGTACGTC. This gives the protein CASTSREGPYEQYV. The rearrangement uses TRBV2 and TRBJ2-7; 8 bases align to TRBD2. Germline V CDR1 and CDR2: SNHLY, FYNNEI. V gave up 7 bases and J gave up 4 bases; unmatched junction bases: 9. The CDR3 is 14 amino acids.

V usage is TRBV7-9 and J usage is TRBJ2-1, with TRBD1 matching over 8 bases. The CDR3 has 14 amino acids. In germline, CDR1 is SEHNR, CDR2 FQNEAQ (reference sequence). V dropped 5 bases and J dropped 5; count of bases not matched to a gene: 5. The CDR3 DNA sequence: TGTGCCAGCAGCCCGACAGGGGTAAACAATGAGCAGTTCTTC. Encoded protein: CASSPTGVNNEQFF.

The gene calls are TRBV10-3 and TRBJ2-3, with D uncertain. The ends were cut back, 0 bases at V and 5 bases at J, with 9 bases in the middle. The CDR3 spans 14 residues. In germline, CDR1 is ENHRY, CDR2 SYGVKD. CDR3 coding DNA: TGTGCCATCAGTGAGTCCGCCCCGGGAGATACGCAGTATTTT. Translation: CAISESAPGDTQYF.

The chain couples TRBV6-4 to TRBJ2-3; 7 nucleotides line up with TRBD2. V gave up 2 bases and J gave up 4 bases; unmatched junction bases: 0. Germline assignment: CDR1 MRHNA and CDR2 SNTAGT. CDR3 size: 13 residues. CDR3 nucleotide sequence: TGTGCCAGCAGTGACGGGGGGGCAGATACGCAGTATTTT. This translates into CASSDGGADTQYF.

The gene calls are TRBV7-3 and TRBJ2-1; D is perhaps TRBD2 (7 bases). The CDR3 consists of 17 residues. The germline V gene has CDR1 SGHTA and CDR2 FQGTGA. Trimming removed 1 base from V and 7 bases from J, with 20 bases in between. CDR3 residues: CASSLISRGGRGNEQFF. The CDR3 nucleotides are TGTGCCAGCAGCTTAATCTCTCGCGGGGGCCGGGGGAATGAGCAGTTCTTC.

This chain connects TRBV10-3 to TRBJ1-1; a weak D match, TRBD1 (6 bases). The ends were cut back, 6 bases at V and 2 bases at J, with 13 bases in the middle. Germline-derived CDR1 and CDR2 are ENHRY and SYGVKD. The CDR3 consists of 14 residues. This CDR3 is CAISRGGGNTEAFF. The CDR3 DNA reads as TGTGCCATCAGCAGGGGTGGCGGTAACACTGAAGCTTTCTTT.

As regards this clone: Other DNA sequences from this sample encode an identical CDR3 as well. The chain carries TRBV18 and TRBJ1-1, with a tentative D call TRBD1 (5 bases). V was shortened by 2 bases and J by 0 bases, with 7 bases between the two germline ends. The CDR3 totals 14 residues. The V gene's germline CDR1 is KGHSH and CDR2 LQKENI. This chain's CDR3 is CASSPGALNTEAFF. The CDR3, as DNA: TGTGCCAGCTCACCAGGGGCCTTGAACACTGAAGCTTTCTTT.

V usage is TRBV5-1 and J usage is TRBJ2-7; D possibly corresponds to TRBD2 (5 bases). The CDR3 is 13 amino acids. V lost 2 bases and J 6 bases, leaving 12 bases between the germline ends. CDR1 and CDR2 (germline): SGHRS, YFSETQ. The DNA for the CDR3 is TGCGCCAGCAGCTTCGAGGGCACCGGCGAGCAGTACTTC. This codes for CASSFEGTGEQYF.

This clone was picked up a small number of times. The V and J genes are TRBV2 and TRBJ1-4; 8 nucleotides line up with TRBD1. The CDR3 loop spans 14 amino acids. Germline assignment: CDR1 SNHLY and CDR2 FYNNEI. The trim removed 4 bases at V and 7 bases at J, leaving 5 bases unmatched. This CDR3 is CASSVQGAGEKLFF. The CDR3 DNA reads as TGTGCCAGCAGTGTCCAGGGGGCAGGTGAAAAACTGTTTTTT.

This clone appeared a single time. In nucleotides, the CDR3 is TGCGCCAGCTCAGGATTAGGCACTGAAGCTTTCTTT. Translation: CASSGLGTEAFF. The chain combines TRBV5-1 with TRBJ1-1; unclear D gene. Germline assignment: CDR1 SGHRS and CDR2 YFSETQ. Trimming shortened V by 7 bases and J by 4 bases, and 11 bases separated the two germline ends. CDR3 size: 12 residues. Full variable domain (rest looked up from reference TRBV5-1 and TRBJ1-1): KAGVTQTPRYLIKTRGQQVTLSCSPISGHRSVSWYQQTPGQGLQFLFEYFSETQRNKGNFPGRFSGRQFSNSRSEMNVSTLELGDSALYLCASSGLGTEAFFGQGTRLTVV.

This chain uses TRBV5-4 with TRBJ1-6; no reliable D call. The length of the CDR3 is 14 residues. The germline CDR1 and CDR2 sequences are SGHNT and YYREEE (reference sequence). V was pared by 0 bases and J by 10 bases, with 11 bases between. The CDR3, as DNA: TGTGCCAGCAGCTTGGCCGAAAGGAGCTCACCCCTCCACTTT. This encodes CASSLAERSSPLHF.

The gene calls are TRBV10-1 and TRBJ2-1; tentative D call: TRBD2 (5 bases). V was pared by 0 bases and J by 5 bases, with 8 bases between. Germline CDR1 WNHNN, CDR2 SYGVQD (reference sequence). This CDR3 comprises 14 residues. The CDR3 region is CASSESPGNNEQFF. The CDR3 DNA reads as TGCGCCAGCAGTGAGTCACCGGGAAACAATGAGCAGTTCTTC.

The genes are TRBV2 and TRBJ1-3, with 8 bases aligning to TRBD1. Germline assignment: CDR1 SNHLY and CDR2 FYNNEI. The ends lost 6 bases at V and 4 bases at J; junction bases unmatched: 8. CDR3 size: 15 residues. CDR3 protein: CASRAQGELGNTIYF. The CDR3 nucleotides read TGTGCCAGCAGGGCACAGGGGGAGCTAGGAAACACCATATATTTT.

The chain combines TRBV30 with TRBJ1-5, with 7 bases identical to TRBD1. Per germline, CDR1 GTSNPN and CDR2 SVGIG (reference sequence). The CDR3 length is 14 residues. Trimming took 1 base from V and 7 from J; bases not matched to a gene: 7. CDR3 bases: TGTGCCTGGAGTGAGGGTACAGGGGTGCAGCCCCAGCATTTT. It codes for CAWSEGTGVQPQHF.